The 10 T cell receptor beta chains presented below share a single source sample, sequenced in a study of cytomegalovirus exposure and HLA in healthy donors. In the PCR, 60 Vbeta and 13 Jbeta primers were used. Using immunoSEQ multiplex PCR, the repertoire was profiled, and TCRdb retains in-frame clones only, with some absent. This sample has over 80,000 clones, with approximately 74% found just once. Sequencing used PBMCs. The receptor set was obtained from a woman in her 70s in good health and CMV-seropositive.

The gene calls are TRBV7-3 and TRBJ1-1, with D possibly TRBD1 on 6 matching bases. V dropped 2 bases and J dropped 6 bases, with 16 bases sitting between them. Germline V gene lookup returns CDR1 SGHTA and CDR2 FQGTGA. The CDR3 runs 15 residues. Here the CDR3 reads CASSLSGQMRAEAFF. CDR3 DNA: TGTGCCAGCAGCTTATCAGGACAGATGAGGGCTGAAGCTTTCTTT.

This chain links TRBV28 with TRBJ1-3; D unclear. The germline V and J ends were trimmed by 8 bases and 0 bases, with 8 bases remaining between them. The CDR3 is 13 amino acids. CDR1 is MDHEN, CDR2 SYDVKM, per germline. The chain's CDR3 is CASSQSSGNTIYF. CDR3 coding DNA: TGTGCCAGCTCCCAGTCCTCTGGAAACACCATATATTTT. The full variable domain, its missing parts supplied by reference TRBV28 and TRBJ1-3, is DVKVTQSSRYLVKRTGEKVFLECVQDMDHENMFWYRQDPGLGLRLIYFSYDVKMKEKGDIPEGYSVSREKKERFSLILESASTNQTSMYLCASSQSSGNTIYFGEGSWLTVV.

The CDR3 spells CASSLPRTGGKYGYTF. For the CDR3, the DNA is TGTGCCAGCAGTTTACCCCGGACAGGGGGGAAATATGGCTACACCTTC. The rearrangement uses TRBV28 and TRBJ1-2; TRBD1 matches 10 bases. The V segment lost 2 bases and the J segment 5 bases; nucleotides outside the gene matches: 8. The CDR3 sequence is 16 residues long. Germline V lookup: CDR1 MDHEN, CDR2 SYDVKM.

The gene calls are TRBV27 and TRBJ2-7; perhaps TRBD2 as D (5 bases). Trimming took off 7 bases at V and 6 bases at J, with 13 bases between the two ends. Germline lookup yields CDR1 MNHEY and CDR2 SMNVEV (reference sequence). This CDR3 is built from 12 residues. The CDR3 nucleotides are TGTGCCAGCACCGGACTGCTAGGCGAGCAGTACTTC. It codes for CASTGLLGEQYF.

The chain is built from TRBV29-1 and TRBJ2-1, with 10 bases fitting TRBD2. Germline V gene data show CDR1 as SQVTM and CDR2 as ANQGSEA. V was pared by 5 bases and J by 4 bases, with 17 bases of the junction left unmatched. The CDR3 runs to 18 residues. In DNA form, the CDR3 reads TGCAGCGTTCAACCCACCCCGGGACTAGCGAGGGCTTACAATGAGCAGTTCTTC. The encoded protein is CSVQPTPGLARAYNEQFF.

This clone was found a few times. The chain links TRBV7-6 to TRBJ2-5; possibly TRBD2 for D (6 bases). V was cut by 1 base and J by 5 bases, with 17 bases left in between. Germline-derived CDR1 and CDR2 are SGHVS and FNYEAQ. The length of the CDR3 is 16 residues. CDR3 residues: CASSLEVGRTGETQYF. Written as DNA, the CDR3 is TGTGCCAGCAGCTTAGAGGTGGGGAGGACGGGGGAGACCCAGTACTTC.

This clone was seen a single time. The genes are TRBV5-6 and TRBJ2-3, with D perhaps matching TRBD2 (5 bases). The germline gives CDR1 SGHDT, CDR2 YYEEEE. V lost 3 bases, J lost 6 bases, and 5 bases lay in between. The CDR3 extends over 11 amino acids. The CDR3 nucleotides read TGTGCCAGCAGCTGGAGGGATACGCAGTATTTT. Protein sequence: CASSWRDTQYF.

Concerning this clone itself: The junction does not match germline at one end; this may be a read error. This rearrangement joins TRBV15 to TRBJ2-1; D is unclear. This CDR3 has 13 residues. Germline CDR1 and CDR2: LNHNV and YYDKDF (reference sequence). CDR3 bases: TGTGCCACCAGCAGAGAATATCTGGGCGCTGTGGTCTTC. It translates to CATSREYLGAVVF.

The rearrangement uses TRBV5-1 and TRBJ2-5, with D maybe TRBD2 (7 bases). V shed 4 bases and J shed 2 bases, with 12 bases lying between them. The CDR3 length is 14 residues. The germline CDR1 and CDR2 sequences are SGHRS and YFSETQ. In nucleotides, the CDR3 is TGCGCCAGCAGCAGGAGGGGGGGACAAGAGACCCAGTACTTC. Protein sequence: CASSRRGGQETQYF.

V usage is TRBV6-1 and J usage is TRBJ2-3; tentative D call: TRBD2 (6 bases). CDR1 and CDR2 from the germline V gene are MNHNS and SASEGT. V dropped 8 bases and J dropped 6 bases, with 15 bases sitting between them. The CDR3 is made up of 13 amino acids. DNA of the CDR3: TGTGCCAGCGGGAGACTAGATTTCGATACGCAGTATTTT. Its protein product is CASGRLDFDTQYF.